The T cell receptor beta chain described here comes from a study of OX40 agonist ivuxolimab in advanced cancers. For the wider study: The costimulatory receptor OX40 (CD134) was targeted by ivuxolimab, a fully human IgG2 agonistic monoclonal antibody. Intravenous ivuxolimab was administered to patients every 2 weeks at six dose levels: 0.01, 0.1, 0.3, 1.5, 3 and 10 mg/kg. In the dose-escalation cohort, roughly 82% of patients were male, and the mean age was 60 years with a range of roughly 20 to 85. Of the approximately 50 patients in dose escalation, 19 had hepatocellular carcinoma, around 15 had melanoma, 9 had renal cell carcinoma and 9 had head and neck cancer. The purpose of peripheral TCRbeta sequencing was to test whether ivuxolimab changed TCR sequence diversity and led to clonal T-cell expansion. The paper reports the monotherapy dose-escalation portion (N of about 54 patients) of the phase I ivuxolimab trial. Patients were allowed to have had prior anti-PD-1, anti-PD-L1 or anti-CTLA-4 therapy, and 40% of the dose-escalation patients had previously received checkpoint inhibitors. Partial responses were achieved by three dose-escalation patients, of whom one had hepatocellular carcinoma and two had cutaneous melanoma. Study-level results and caveats: After ivuxolimab, expanded clones were on average more numerous among CD8+ T cells than among CD4+ T cells. Low levels of normalized T-cell clonal expansion were also seen in some patients who did not respond. At doses of 0.1 to 3.0 mg/kg, clonal expansion of both CD4+ and CD8+ blood T cells was observed from baseline to week 6. In partial responders in the 0.1-3.0 mg/kg groups, normalized peripheral clonal expansion was found to be among the lowest, especially among CD8+ T cells. Antigen specificity was not determined for the clonally expanded peripheral T cells.

This clone was observed once. There is no known antigen for this receptor. No base qualities exist here, and no much larger clone lies one base off it. Ends trimmed: V by 0 bases, J by 4 bases; bases unmatched to a gene: 9. From its cysteine to its phenylalanine, the CDR3 spans 18 amino acids. Only CDR3 DNA remains: 54 bases, in frame from the first base. The CDR1 and CDR2 encoded by the germline V gene are ENHRY and SYGVKD. The trial excluded patients who had a history of autoimmune disease or who were on systemic immunosuppression. Peripheral blood for TCR sequencing was collected from all dose cohorts at baseline, on cycle 4 day 1, and on cycle 7 day 1. Samples were obtained from an open-label, multicenter, first-in-human phase I dose-escalation trial of ivuxolimab. The trial enrolled adults with locally advanced or metastatic head and neck squamous cell, hepatocellular, melanoma or renal cell carcinoma. Before TCR sequencing, CD4+ T cells and CD8+ T cells were sorted from peripheral blood as separate populations.

For sequencing of the TCRbeta CDR3 region, genomic DNA was extracted from the sorted cells. The immunoSEQ Assay was used to sequence the TCRbeta CDR3 regions. TCRdb took over this immuneACCESS table, retaining in-frame rearrangements with V and J assigned. Such tables are incomplete; in checked studies, under half of the missing clones stem from an unresolved V gene, and the remainder is unexplained. The table for this sample lists approximately 69,000 clones; about 82% of them were counted only once. 5.9% of the sample is held by the ten biggest clonotypes. The sequence derives from an adult with an advanced solid tumor such as melanoma, head and neck, liver or kidney cancer. This sample comprised CD4+ or CD8+ T cells sorted from blood, obtained in a trial of the OX40 agonist ivuxolimab. Recombination joined TRBV10-3 with TRBJ2-3; the central 11 bases match TRBD2. In nucleotides, the sequence is TGTGCCATCAGTGAGTCGACTAGCGGGGTGTGGGGGGCAGATACGCAGTATTTT. Its product reads: CAISESTSGVWGADTQYF.